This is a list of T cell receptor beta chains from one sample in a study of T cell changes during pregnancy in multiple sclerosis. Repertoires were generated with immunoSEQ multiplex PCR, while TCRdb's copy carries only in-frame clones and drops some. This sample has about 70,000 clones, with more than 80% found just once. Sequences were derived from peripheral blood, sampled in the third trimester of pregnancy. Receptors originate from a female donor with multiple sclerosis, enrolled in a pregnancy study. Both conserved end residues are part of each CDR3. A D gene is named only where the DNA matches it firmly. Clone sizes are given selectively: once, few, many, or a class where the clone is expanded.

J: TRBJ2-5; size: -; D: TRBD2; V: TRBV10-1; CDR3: CASSTSGRRETQYF; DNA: TGCGCCAGCAGCACTAGCGGTAGACGGGAGACCCAGTACTTC
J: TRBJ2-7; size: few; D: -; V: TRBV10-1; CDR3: CASSEYGNEQYF; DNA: TGCGCCAGCAGTGAGTACGGGAACGAGCAGTACTTC
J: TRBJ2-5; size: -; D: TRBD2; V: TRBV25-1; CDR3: CASSPGLDGRETQYF; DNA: TGTGCCAGCAGTCCCGGACTAGATGGAAGAGAGACCCAGTACTTC
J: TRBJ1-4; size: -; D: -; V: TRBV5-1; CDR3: CASSLAGRGNEKLFF; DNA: TGCGCCAGCAGCTTGGCGGGCAGGGGTAATGAAAAACTGTTTTTT
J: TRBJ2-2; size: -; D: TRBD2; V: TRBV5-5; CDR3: CASSPWGTSGSSSTGELFF; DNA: TGTGCCAGCAGCCCCTGGGGGACTAGCGGGAGTTCGAGCACCGGGGAGCTGTTTTTT
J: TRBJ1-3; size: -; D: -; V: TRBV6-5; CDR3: CASSSSVFSGNTIYF; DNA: TGTGCCAGCAGTTCGTCAGTCTTCTCTGGAAACACCATATATTTT
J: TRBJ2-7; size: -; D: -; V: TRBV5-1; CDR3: CASSFRGSYEQYF; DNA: TGCGCCAGCAGCTTCAGGGGATCCTACGAGCAGTACTTC
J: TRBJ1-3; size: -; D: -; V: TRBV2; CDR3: CASIRFLRNTIYF; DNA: TGTGCCAGCATCAGGTTTCTTAGAAACACCATATATTTT
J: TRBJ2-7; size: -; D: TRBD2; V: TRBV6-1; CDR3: CASTEGAGGHEQYF; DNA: TGTGCCAGCACCGAAGGAGCGGGAGGGCACGAGCAGTACTTC
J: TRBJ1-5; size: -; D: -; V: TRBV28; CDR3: CASIGGNQPQHF; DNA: TGTGCCAGCATCGGGGGAAATCAGCCCCAGCATTTT
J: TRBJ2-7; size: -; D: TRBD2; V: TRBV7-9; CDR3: CASSLGGTISYEQYF; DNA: TGTGCCAGCAGCTTAGGCGGGACTATCTCCTACGAGCAGTACTTC
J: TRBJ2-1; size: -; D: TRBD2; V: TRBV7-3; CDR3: CASSLGRTSGRADEQFF; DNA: TGTGCCAGCAGCTTAGGGCGGACTAGCGGGAGGGCTGATGAGCAGTTCTTC
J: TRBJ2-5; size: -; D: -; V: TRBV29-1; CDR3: CSAGVWGETQYF; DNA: TGCAGCGCGGGAGTTTGGGGAGAGACCCAGTACTTC
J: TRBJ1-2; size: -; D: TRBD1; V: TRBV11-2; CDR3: CASREPGQGGSYYGYTF; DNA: TGTGCCAGCAGGGAACCGGGACAGGGGGGTTCCTACTATGGCTACACCTTC
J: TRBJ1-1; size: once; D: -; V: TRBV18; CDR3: CASATDSEAFF; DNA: TGTGCCAGCGCCACAGATTCTGAAGCTTTCTTT
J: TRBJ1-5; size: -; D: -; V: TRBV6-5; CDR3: CASSYGGDGNQPQHF; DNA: TGTGCCAGCAGTTACGGGGGGGACGGCAATCAGCCCCAGCATTTT
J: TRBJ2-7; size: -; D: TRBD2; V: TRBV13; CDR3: CASSGGGLAGDSYEQYF; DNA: TGTGCCAGCAGCGGCGGGGGACTAGCGGGGGACTCCTACGAGCAGTACTTC
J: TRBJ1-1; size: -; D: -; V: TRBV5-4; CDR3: CASSFGAGDTEAFF; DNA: TGTGCCAGCAGCTTCGGCGCGGGAGACACTGAAGCTTTCTTT
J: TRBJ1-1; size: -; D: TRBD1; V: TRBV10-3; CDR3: CAIRDRALNTEAFF; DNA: TGTGCCATCAGAGACAGGGCCTTGAACACTGAAGCTTTCTTT
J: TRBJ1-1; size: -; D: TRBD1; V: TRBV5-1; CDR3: CASSLGIDRVLSEAFF; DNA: TGCGCCAGCAGCTTGGGGATCGACAGGGTCCTCTCTGAAGCTTTCTTT
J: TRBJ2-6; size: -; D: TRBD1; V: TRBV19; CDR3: CASSMGTVRDPGANVLTF; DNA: TGTGCCAGTAGTATGGGGACAGTCCGCGACCCTGGGGCCAACGTCCTGACTTTC
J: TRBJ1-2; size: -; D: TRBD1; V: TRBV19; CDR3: CASRAIEGQSNYGYTF; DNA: TGTGCCAGCCGAGCTATTGAGGGACAGTCTAACTATGGCTACACCTTC
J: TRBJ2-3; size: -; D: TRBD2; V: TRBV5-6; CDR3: CASSKGLAGVGDTQYF; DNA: TGTGCCAGCAGCAAGGGACTAGCGGGAGTAGGAGATACGCAGTATTTT
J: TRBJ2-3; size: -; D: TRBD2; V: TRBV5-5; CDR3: CASSRGLAGADDTQYF; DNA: TGTGCCAGCAGCCGGGGACTAGCGGGAGCAGACGATACGCAGTATTTT
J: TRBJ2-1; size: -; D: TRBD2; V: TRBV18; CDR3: CASSPTGTSGNNEQFF; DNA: TGTGCCAGCTCACCCACCGGGACTAGCGGGAACAATGAGCAGTTCTTC